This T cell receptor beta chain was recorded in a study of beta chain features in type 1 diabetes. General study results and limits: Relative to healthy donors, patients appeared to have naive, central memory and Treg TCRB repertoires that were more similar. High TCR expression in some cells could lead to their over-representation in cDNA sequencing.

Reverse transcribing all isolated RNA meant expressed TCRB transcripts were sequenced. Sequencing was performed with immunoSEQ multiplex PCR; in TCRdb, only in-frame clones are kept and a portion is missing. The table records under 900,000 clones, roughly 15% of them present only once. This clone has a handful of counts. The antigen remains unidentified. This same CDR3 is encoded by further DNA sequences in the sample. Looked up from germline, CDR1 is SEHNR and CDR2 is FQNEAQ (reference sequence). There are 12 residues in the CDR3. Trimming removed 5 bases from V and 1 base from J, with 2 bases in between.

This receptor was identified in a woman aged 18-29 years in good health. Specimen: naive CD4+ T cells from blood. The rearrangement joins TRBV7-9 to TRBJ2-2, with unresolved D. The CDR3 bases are TGTGCCAGCAGCCGGAACACCGGGGAGCTGTTTTTT. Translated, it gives CASSRNTGELFF.